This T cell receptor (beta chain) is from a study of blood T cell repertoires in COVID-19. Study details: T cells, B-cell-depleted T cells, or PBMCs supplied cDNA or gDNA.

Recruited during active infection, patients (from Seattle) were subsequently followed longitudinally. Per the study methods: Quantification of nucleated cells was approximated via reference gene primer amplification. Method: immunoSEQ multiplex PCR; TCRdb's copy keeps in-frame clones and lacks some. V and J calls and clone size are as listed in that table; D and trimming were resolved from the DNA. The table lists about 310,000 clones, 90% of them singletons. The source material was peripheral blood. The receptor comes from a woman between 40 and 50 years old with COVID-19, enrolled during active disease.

CDR3 DNA sequence: TGTGCCAGTAGTTTCTCATCACTTCAACGGGACAGCGTTTATGGCTACACCTTC. This codes for CASSFSSLQRDSVYGYTF. The V call is TRBV19, the J call TRBJ1-2; 7 bases line up with TRBD1. CDR3 length: 18 amino acids. With 5 bases clipped from V and 5 bases from J, the junction kept 20 bases outside the gene matches. Germline assignment: CDR1 LNHDA and CDR2 SQIVND (reference sequence).